This TCR beta chain is drawn from a study of blood T cells in healthy people across ages. Study overall: When template switching was applied, about one barcoded beta molecule was captured per two T cells.

The use of a sample-barcoded 5' primer and a J-beta primer mix characterized a second PCR of roughly 6 to 12 cycles. TCRdb reprocessed the 5' RACE reads with MiXCR, giving one entry per CDR3 protein. Among hundreds of thousands of distinct CDR3 sequences listed, about 42% were seen once. Per sample, extraction of total RNA gave at least 6 micrograms in every case. In germline, CDR1 is ENHRY, CDR2 SYGVKD. CDR3 length: 15 residues. The junction had 7 bases not matched to a gene; V was cut back by 4 bases and J by 4 bases. Sequenced input: blood. V gene TRBV10-3 combines with J gene TRBJ2-7; 10 bases map to TRBD1. The receptor's source is a man aged 55 to 70 in good health. The CDR3 nucleotides read TGTGCCATCAGTGGGGGGACAGGGGCAGGTTACGAGCAGTACTTC. Translating gives CAISGGTGAGYEQYF.